This TCR beta chain stems from a study of blood T cell repertoires in COVID-19. In the study overall: Spain, Italy and the United States supplied samples that represented acute and convalescent COVID-19.

Seattle cases were enrolled at active infection and followed longitudinally. There are 14 residues in the CDR3. Trimming left V 1 base short and J 10 bases short, with 11 bases between. Germline V gives CDR1 SGHAT, CDR2 FQNNGV. Generated by immunoSEQ multiplex PCR, the TCRdb table keeps only in-frame clones and is missing some. The data contain 200,000 to 300,000 clones, around 90% of them singletons. The receptor's source is a woman aged 55-69 years with COVID-19, enrolled during active disease. V gene TRBV11-2 combines with J gene TRBJ1-6; D perhaps matches TRBD1 (6 bases). The sample comprised peripheral blood. The CDR3 sequence is CASSLVRGGSPLHF. The CDR3 DNA sequence: TGTGCCAGCAGCTTAGTCAGGGGCGGGTCACCCCTCCACTTT.